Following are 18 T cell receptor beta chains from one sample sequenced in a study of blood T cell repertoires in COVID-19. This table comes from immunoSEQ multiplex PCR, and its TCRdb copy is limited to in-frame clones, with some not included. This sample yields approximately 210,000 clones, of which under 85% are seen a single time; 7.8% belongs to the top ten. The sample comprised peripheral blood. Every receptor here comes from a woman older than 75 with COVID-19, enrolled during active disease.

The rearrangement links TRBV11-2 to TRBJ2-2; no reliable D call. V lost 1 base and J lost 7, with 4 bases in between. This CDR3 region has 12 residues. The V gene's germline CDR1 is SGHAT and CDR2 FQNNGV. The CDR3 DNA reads TGTGCCAGCAGCTTAGCCGGCGGGGAGCTGTTTTTT. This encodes CASSLAGGELFF.

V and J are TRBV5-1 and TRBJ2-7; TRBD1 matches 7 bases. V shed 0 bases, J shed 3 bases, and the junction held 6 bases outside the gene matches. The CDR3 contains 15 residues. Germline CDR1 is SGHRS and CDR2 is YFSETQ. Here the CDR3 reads CASSLAGQVNYEQYF. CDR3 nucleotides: TGCGCCAGCAGCTTGGCCGGACAGGTGAACTACGAGCAGTACTTC.

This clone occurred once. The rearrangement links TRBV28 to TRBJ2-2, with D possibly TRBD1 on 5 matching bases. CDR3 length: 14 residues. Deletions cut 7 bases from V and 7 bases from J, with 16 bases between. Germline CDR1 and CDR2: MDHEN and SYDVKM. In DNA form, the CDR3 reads TGTGCCAGCACCTCGGTCCCTAGGGGCGGGGAGCTGTTTTTT. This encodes CASTSVPRGGELFF.

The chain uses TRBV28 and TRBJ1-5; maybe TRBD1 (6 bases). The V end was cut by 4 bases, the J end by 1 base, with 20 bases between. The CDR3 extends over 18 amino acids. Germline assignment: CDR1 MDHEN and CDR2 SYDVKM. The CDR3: CASSSRTVIGLSNQPQHF. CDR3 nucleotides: TGTGCCAGCAGTTCCCGGACAGTGATCGGATTAAGCAATCAGCCCCAGCATTTT.

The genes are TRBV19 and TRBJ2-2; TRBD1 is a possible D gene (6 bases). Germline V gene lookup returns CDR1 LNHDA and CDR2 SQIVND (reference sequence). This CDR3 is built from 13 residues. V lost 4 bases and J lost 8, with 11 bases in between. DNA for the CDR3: TGTGCCAGTAGTAGAGCAGGGGCAGGGGAGCTGTTTTTT. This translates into CASSRAGAGELFF.

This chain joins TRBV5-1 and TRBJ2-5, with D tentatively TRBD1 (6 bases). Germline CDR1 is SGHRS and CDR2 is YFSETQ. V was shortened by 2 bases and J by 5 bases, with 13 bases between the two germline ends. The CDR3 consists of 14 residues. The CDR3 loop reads CASSLGQIAETQYF. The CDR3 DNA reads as TGCGCCAGCAGCTTAGGACAGATCGCGGAGACCCAGTACTTC.

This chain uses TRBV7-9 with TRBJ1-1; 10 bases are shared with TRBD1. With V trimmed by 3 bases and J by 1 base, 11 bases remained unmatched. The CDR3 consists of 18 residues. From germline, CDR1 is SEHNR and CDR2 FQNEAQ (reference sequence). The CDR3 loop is CASSLADRGHSPNTEAFF. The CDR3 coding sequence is TGTGCCAGCAGCTTGGCAGACAGGGGGCACTCTCCGAACACTGAAGCTTTCTTT. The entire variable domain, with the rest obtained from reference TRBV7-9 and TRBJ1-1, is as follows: DTGVSQNPRHKITKRGQNVTFRCDPISEHNRLYWYRQTLGQGPEFLTYFQNEAQLEKSRLLSDRFSAERPKGSFSTLEIQRTEQGDSAMYLCASSLADRGHSPNTEAFFGQGTRLTVV.

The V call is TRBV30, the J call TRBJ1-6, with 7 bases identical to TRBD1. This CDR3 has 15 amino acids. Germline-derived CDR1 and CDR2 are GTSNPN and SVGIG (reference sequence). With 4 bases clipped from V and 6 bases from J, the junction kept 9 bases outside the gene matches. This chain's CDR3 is CAWKVGRGVNSPLHF. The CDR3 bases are TGTGCCTGGAAGGTGGGCAGGGGGGTTAATTCACCCCTCCACTTT. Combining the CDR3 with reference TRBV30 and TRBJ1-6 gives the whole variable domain SQTIHQWPATLVQPVGSPLSLECTVEGTSNPNLYWYRQAAGRGLQLLFYSVGIGQISSEVPQNLSASRPQDRQFILSSKKLLLSDSGFYLCAWKVGRGVNSPLHFGNGTRLTVT.

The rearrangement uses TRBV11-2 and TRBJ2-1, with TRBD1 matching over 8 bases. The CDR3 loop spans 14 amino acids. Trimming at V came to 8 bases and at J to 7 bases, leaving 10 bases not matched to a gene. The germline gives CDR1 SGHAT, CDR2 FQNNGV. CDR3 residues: CASGWTGLLNEQFF. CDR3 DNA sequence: TGTGCCAGCGGATGGACAGGGCTGCTGAATGAGCAGTTCTTC.

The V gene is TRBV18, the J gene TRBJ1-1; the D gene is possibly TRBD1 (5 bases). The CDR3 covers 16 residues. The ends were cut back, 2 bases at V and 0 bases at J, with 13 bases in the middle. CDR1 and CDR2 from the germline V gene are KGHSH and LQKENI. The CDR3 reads CASSPTGTDLNTEAFF. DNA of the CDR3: TGTGCCAGCTCACCAACGGGGACTGACCTGAACACTGAAGCTTTCTTT.

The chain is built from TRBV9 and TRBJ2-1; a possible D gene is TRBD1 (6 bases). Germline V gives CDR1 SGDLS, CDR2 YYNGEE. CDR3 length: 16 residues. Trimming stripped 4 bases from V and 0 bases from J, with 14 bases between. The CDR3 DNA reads TGTGCCAGCAGCCCACGGACGGACAGCTCCTACAATGAGCAGTTCTTC. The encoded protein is CASSPRTDSSYNEQFF. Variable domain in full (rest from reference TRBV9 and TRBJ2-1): DSGVTQTPKHLITATGQRVTLRCSPRSGDLSVYWYQQSLDQGLQFLIQYYNGEERAKGNILERFSAQQFPDLHSELNLSSLELGDSALYFCASSPRTDSSYNEQFFGPGTRLTVL.

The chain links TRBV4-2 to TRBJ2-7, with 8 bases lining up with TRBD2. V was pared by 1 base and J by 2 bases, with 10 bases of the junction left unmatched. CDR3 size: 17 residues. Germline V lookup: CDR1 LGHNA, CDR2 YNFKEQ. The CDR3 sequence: CASSQVKGAGVAYEQYF. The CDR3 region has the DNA TGTGCCAGCAGCCAAGTCAAGGGAGCGGGGGTCGCCTACGAGCAGTACTTC.

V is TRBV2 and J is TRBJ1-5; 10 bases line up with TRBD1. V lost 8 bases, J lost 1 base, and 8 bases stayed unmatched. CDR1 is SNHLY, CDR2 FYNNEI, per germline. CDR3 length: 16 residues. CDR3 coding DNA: TGTGCCAGCCGGGACAGGGGCCAACCCAGCAATCAGCCCCAGCATTTT. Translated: CASRDRGQPSNQPQHF.

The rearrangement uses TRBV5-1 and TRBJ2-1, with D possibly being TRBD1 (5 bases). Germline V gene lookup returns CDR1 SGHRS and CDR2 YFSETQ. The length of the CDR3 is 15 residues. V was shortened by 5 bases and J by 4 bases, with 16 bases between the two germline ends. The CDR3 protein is CASSQTDPRYNEQFF. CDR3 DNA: TGCGCCAGCAGTCAGACAGATCCTCGATACAATGAGCAGTTCTTC.

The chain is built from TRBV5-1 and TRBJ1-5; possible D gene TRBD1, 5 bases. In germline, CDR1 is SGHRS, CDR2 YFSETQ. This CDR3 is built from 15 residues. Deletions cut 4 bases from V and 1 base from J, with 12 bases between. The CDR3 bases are TGCGCCAGCAGCGTCTCGGGGGTGAGCAATCAGCCCCAGCATTTT. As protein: CASSVSGVSNQPQHF.

The chain's CDR3 is CASSQGTRVTGELFF. The CDR3 coding sequence is TGTGCCAGCAGCCAAGGGACTAGAGTCACCGGGGAGCTGTTTTTT. This sequence joins TRBV3-1 (or the pseudogene TRBV3-2) and TRBJ2-2; 7 positions agree with TRBD2. This CDR3 is built from 15 residues. Unmatched junction bases numbered 3, after V lost 1 base and J lost 4 bases. Germline CDR1 reads LGHDT; CDR2 reads YNNKEL (reference sequence).

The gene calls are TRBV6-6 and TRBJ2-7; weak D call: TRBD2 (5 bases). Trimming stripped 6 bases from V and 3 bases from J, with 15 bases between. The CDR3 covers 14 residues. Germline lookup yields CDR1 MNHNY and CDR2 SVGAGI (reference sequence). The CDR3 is CASSQPEDIYEQYF. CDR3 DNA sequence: TGTGCCAGCAGCCAGCCGGAGGATATCTACGAGCAGTACTTC.

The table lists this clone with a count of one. CDR3 sequence (DNA): TGTGCCAGCAGCGTGGGTAGCGGGAGTCGGGAGACCCAGTACTTC. This codes for CASSVGSGSRETQYF. The chain joins TRBV9 to TRBJ2-5; 9 bases map to TRBD2. The ends lost 2 bases at V and 5 bases at J; junction bases unmatched: 7. Germline CDR1 SGDLS, CDR2 YYNGEE. The CDR3 runs 15 residues.